This entry lists 28 T cell receptor beta chains sequenced from one sample in a study of spatial heterogeneity in lung cancer. Notes on the study in general: How many expanded intratumoral alpha and beta TCRs were present tracked the tumor mutation count, which was a count of nonsynonymous mutations.

Time point given: sample taken at primary tumor resection. One entry per CDR3 protein results from TCRdb running MiXCR on the 5' RACE reads. The data show fewer than 15,000 distinct CDR3 sequences, approximately 2.9% seen once. Their specific antigens are unknown. Sequenced material: lung tumor tissue, taken at surgery. These receptors all stem from a male donor with early-stage non-small cell lung cancer.

This clonotype was recorded a few times. The chain couples TRBV10-2 to TRBJ2-5; 7 bases are shared with TRBD2. V lost 5 bases, J lost 3 bases, and 6 bases stayed unmatched. CDR3 length equals 14 residues. CDR1 is WSHSY, CDR2 SAAADI, per germline. CDR3 sequence: CASSWGGGEETQYF. Written as DNA, the CDR3 is TGCGCCAGCAGTTGGGGGGGGGGAGAAGAGACCCAGTACTTC.

This clonotype has a count of ten or more. The chain joins TRBV10-3 to TRBJ1-1; D possibly corresponds to TRBD1 (5 bases). Trimming removed 1 base at V and 5 bases at J, with 14 bases between. The CDR3 covers 15 residues. Germline V gene sequence: CDR1 ENHRY, CDR2 SYGVKD. The CDR3 loop is CAISEWGQGRTEAFF. In DNA, the CDR3 is TGTGCCATCAGTGAGTGGGGCCAGGGACGGACTGAAGCTTTCTTT.

This clonotype has a count of ten or more. The rearrangement links TRBV6-6 to TRBJ1-3; D is ambiguous. Germline CDR1 MNHNY, CDR2 SVGAGI (reference sequence). The CDR3 runs to 16 residues. V lost 4 bases and J lost 0, with 13 bases in between. CDR3: CASSFPPGLSGNTIYF. In nucleotides, the CDR3 is TGTGCCAGCAGTTTCCCCCCGGGCCTCTCTGGAAACACCATATATTTT.

This clonotype was recorded at least ten times. The chain has TRBV20-1 and TRBJ1-2, with TRBD1 matching over 8 bases. Germline V gives CDR1 DFQATT, CDR2 SNEGSKA (reference sequence). This CDR3 region has 15 residues. V lost 4 bases, J lost 0 bases, and 7 bases stayed unmatched. CDR3 protein: CSATGTGGTNYGYTF. CDR3 nucleotides: TGCAGTGCTACCGGGACAGGCGGCACTAACTATGGCTACACCTTC.

This clonotype was counted only a few times. The chain carries TRBV6-5 and TRBJ2-6; D is possibly TRBD1 (6 bases). The CDR3 extends over 19 amino acids. Germline assignment: CDR1 MNHEY and CDR2 SVGAGI. The V gene lost 0 bases and the J gene lost 0 bases, with 15 bases spanning the gap. The CDR3 DNA reads as TGTGCCAGCAGTTACTCGTTTCGGACAGCCGCCTCTGGGGCCAACGTCCTGACTTTC. The encoded protein is CASSYSFRTAASGANVLTF.

This clonotype was counted ten times or more. The V and J genes are TRBV4-2 and TRBJ2-5; D may be TRBD2 (6 bases). CDR3 length: 16 amino acids. The V gene's germline CDR1 is LGHNA and CDR2 YNFKEQ. Trimming removed 5 bases from V and 1 base from J, with 17 bases in between. CDR3 in amino acids: CASSEGRRGGQETQYF. CDR3 nucleotides: TGTGCCAGCAGCGAAGGGCGGCGGGGAGGCCAAGAGACCCAGTACTTC.

This clonotype counts as medium-sized (0.01 to 0.1%). The chain is built from TRBV28 and TRBJ1-5, with D unclear. The CDR3 covers 16 residues. The germline V gene has CDR1 MDHEN and CDR2 SYDVKM. Trimming pared 4 bases from V and 0 bases from J, leaving 13 bases between. CDR3 amino acids: CASSSPGLISNQPQHF. The CDR3 DNA follows: TGTGCCAGCAGTTCCCCCGGACTGATTAGCAATCAGCCCCAGCATTTT.

Sample share makes this clonotype medium-sized (0.01 to 0.1%). The gene calls are TRBV28 and TRBJ2-3; tentatively, D is TRBD2 (6 bases). V was pared by 3 bases and J by 1 base, with 8 bases between. The CDR3 loop spans 14 amino acids. The germline V gene has CDR1 MDHEN and CDR2 SYDVKM. CDR3 sequence: CASSFVAGTDTQYF. The CDR3 region has the DNA TGTGCCAGCAGTTTTGTAGCGGGCACAGATACGCAGTATTTT.

In its sample, this clonotype was seen many times. The chain has TRBV11-2 and TRBJ2-3, with D possibly being TRBD1 or TRBD2 (5 bases each). The germline V gene encodes CDR1 SGHAT and CDR2 FQNNGV. V lost 3 bases and J lost 2, with 12 bases in between. The length of the CDR3 is 15 residues. In nucleotides, the CDR3 is TGTGCCAGCAGCTTCTCCGGGACGGACACAGATACGCAGTATTTT. It codes for CASSFSGTDTDTQYF.

Many counts were recorded for this clonotype. The V gene is TRBV3-1, the J gene TRBJ2-7, with D hard to call. The CDR3 totals 11 residues. CDR1 is LGHDT, CDR2 YNNKEL, per germline (reference sequence). V was cut by 3 bases and J by 1 base, with 1 base left in between. Here the CDR3 DNA reads TGTGCCAGCAGCCATTCCTACGAGCAGTACTTC. The encoded protein is CASSHSYEQYF.

This chain connects TRBV28 to TRBJ1-6, with D perhaps matching TRBD1 (5 bases). V was clipped by 10 bases and J by 6 bases, with 16 bases between them. Germline V CDR1 and CDR2: MDHEN, SYDVKM. The CDR3 has 14 residues. The CDR3 reads CANRGGDLNSPLHF. The CDR3 DNA follows: TGTGCCAACCGGGGAGGGGATCTTAATTCACCCCTCCACTTT.

In this sample, this clonotype turned up many times. This rearrangement joins TRBV27 to TRBJ1-5, with TRBD1 matching 9 bases. V shed 3 bases, J shed 9 bases, and the junction held 9 bases outside the gene matches. Germline V gives CDR1 MNHEY, CDR2 SMNVEV (reference sequence). This CDR3 has 15 residues. The CDR3 nucleotides are TGTGCCAGCAGTTTCGGACAGGGGAGAAACGTGCCCCAGCATTTT. This gives the protein CASSFGQGRNVPQHF.

This clonotype showed up many times. V usage is TRBV19 and J usage is TRBJ2-1, with 7 positions matching TRBD2. The germline gives CDR1 LNHDA, CDR2 SQIVND (reference sequence). CDR3 length: 15 residues. The V gene end was trimmed by 6 bases and the J gene end by 9 bases; junction bases not matched to a gene: 14. The CDR3, as DNA: TGTGCCAGTAGAACCACGAGCGGGGAAGTGGGTGAGCAGTTCTTC. Encoded protein: CASRTTSGEVGEQFF.

About this clonotype: With a much larger clone just one base away, this may be a read error. This chain links TRBV7-8 with TRBJ2-5; D is unclear. CDR1 SGHVS and CDR2 FQNEAQ come from the germline V gene. Trimming took 5 bases from V and 4 from J, leaving 11 bases between them. This CDR3 region has 13 residues. In nucleotides, the CDR3 is TGTGCCAGCAGCCGAGGTTCGGTAGAGACCCAGTACTTC. Translating it yields CASSRGSVETQYF.

This clonotype was counted a few times. The J gene is TRBJ2-7, the V gene TRBV19; D is perhaps TRBD1 (6 bases). V was cut by 6 bases and J by 6 bases, with 9 bases left in between. This CDR3 is built from 11 residues. CDR1 is LNHDA, CDR2 SQIVND, per germline (reference sequence). CDR3 DNA: TGTGCCAGTAGCACAGGGAGCGAGCAGTACTTC. It encodes CASSTGSEQYF.

This clonotype was recorded at least ten times. The V and J genes are TRBV7-9 and TRBJ2-5, with D possibly matching TRBD1 (5 bases). The V and J ends lost 3 bases and 0 bases respectively, with 8 bases between them. This CDR3 contains 14 residues. Germline V gene lookup returns CDR1 SEHNR and CDR2 FQNEAQ (reference sequence). CDR3 loop: CASSLTVDQETQYF. CDR3 sequence (DNA): TGTGCCAGCAGCTTGACAGTAGACCAAGAGACCCAGTACTTC. Together with reference TRBV7-9 and TRBJ2-5, the CDR3 gives the full variable domain: DTGVSQNPRHKITKRGQNVTFRCDPISEHNRLYWYRQTLGQGPEFLTYFQNEAQLEKSRLLSDRFSAERPKGSFSTLEIQRTEQGDSAMYLCASSLTVDQETQYFGPGTRLLVL.

This clonotype has a count of ten or more. CDR3 region: CASSKDRVYGYTF. Here the CDR3 DNA reads TGTGCCAGCAGTAAAGACAGGGTTTATGGCTACACCTTC. J is TRBJ1-2 and V is TRBV25-1; the match to TRBD1 covers 7 bases. With 5 bases clipped from V and 5 bases from J, the junction kept 5 bases outside the gene matches. This CDR3 has 13 residues. CDR1 MGHDK and CDR2 SYGVNS come from the germline V gene.

This rearrangement joins TRBV7-8 to TRBJ1-6; D is unresolved. The CDR3 has 13 residues. V was cut by 1 base and J by 5 bases, with 3 bases left in between. Germline V lookup: CDR1 SGHVS, CDR2 FQNEAQ. The CDR3 spells CASSLDHNSPLHF. CDR3 nucleotides: TGTGCCAGCAGCTTAGATCATAATTCACCCCTCCACTTT.

This clonotype was counted many times. This sequence joins TRBV28 and TRBJ2-2; 12 positions agree with TRBD1. J was trimmed by 3 bases and V by 6 bases; bases with no gene match: 11. Germline-derived CDR1 and CDR2 are MDHEN and SYDVKM. This CDR3 has 18 amino acids. As DNA, the CDR3 is TGTGCCAGCAGACGCCGGGACAGGGGGCGTTTTCACACCGGGGAGCTGTTTTTT. This encodes CASRRRDRGRFHTGELFF.

Points on this clonotype: A much larger clone lies one base from this, so it may be a read error. This rearrangement joins TRBV28 to TRBJ1-1; tentative D call: TRBD1 (5 bases). The CDR3 is made up of 16 amino acids. Per the germline V gene, CDR1 is MDHEN and CDR2 is SYDVKM. CDR3: CASSLTGVGVNTGAFF. DNA for the CDR3: TGTGCCAGCAGTTTAACGGGGGTCGGTGTGAACACTGGAGCTTTCTTT.

Within the sample, this clonotype is medium-sized. The V and J genes are TRBV20-1 and TRBJ2-6, with TRBD1 matching 9 bases. The length of the CDR3 is 17 residues. Germline values: CDR1 DFQATT, CDR2 SNEGSKA (reference sequence). The V gene end was trimmed by 6 bases and the J gene end by 0 bases; junction bases not matched to a gene: 9. The CDR3 region has the DNA TGCAGTGCCAAAACGACAGGGGGTGTCTCTGGGGCCAACGTCCTGACTTTC. Residues: CSAKTTGGVSGANVLTF.

This clonotype occurred many times. This chain links TRBV7-2 with TRBJ2-7, with 7 bases matching TRBD1. The CDR3 is made up of 15 amino acids. The germline CDR1 and CDR2 sequences are SGHTA and FQGNSA. V was clipped by 2 bases and J by 0 bases; unmatched bases: 4. The CDR3 DNA is TGTGCCAGCAGCTTACTGACAGGGACCTCCTACGAGCAGTACTTC. Its protein is CASSLLTGTSYEQYF.

The table lists this clonotype with many counts. This rearrangement joins TRBV24-1 to TRBJ1-1; D possibly corresponds to TRBD1 (6 bases). Germline V gene data show CDR1 as KGHDR and CDR2 as SFDVKD. The CDR3 is made up of 13 amino acids. Trimming pared 3 bases from V and 5 bases from J, leaving 9 bases between. Here the CDR3 reads CATSDRQVTEAFF. The CDR3 DNA is TGTGCCACCAGTGATCGACAGGTAACTGAAGCTTTCTTT.

This clonotype has only a few counts. The chain links TRBV10-2 to TRBJ1-3; no firm D call. Germline CDR1 is WSHSY and CDR2 is SAAADI. V was shortened by 2 bases and J by 0 bases, with 8 bases between the two germline ends. The CDR3 consists of 15 residues. The chain's CDR3 is CASSEESTSGNTIYF. CDR3 coding DNA: TGCGCCAGCAGTGAGGAGTCGACCTCTGGAAACACCATATATTTT.

This clonotype came up many times. This sequence joins TRBV6-5 and TRBJ1-6; the D gene is possibly TRBD1 (6 bases). The germline CDR1 and CDR2 sequences are MNHEY and SVGAGI. The CDR3 has 15 amino acids. V lost 2 bases to trimming and J lost 8 bases, with 13 bases between them. The CDR3 loop reads CASSYRLQGDSPLHF. For the CDR3, the DNA is TGTGCCAGCAGTTACCGCTTACAGGGAGATTCACCCCTCCACTTT.

In its sample, this clonotype is medium-sized (0.01 to 0.1%). This chain connects TRBV20-1 to TRBJ1-5; 8 nucleotides match TRBD1. The trim removed 6 bases at V and 2 bases at J, leaving 6 bases unmatched. CDR1 and CDR2 from the germline V gene are DFQATT and SNEGSKA (reference sequence). The CDR3 totals 14 residues. CDR3 residues: CSAVTGEGNQPQHF. Written as DNA, the CDR3 is TGCAGTGCCGTGACAGGGGAGGGCAATCAGCCCCAGCATTTT.

This clonotype was detected many times. The chain carries TRBV7-8 and TRBJ1-5; D is unclear. V was cut by 2 bases and J by 2 bases, with 13 bases left in between. The germline V gene encodes CDR1 SGHVS and CDR2 FQNEAQ. The CDR3 sequence is 16 residues long. CDR3 sequence (DNA): TGTGCCAGCAGCTTAACCGGGTTGACGGGCAATCAGCCCCAGCATTTT. Protein product: CASSLTGLTGNQPQHF.

This clonotype showed up many times. The V call is TRBV19, the J call TRBJ1-5; D is ambiguous. From germline, CDR1 is LNHDA and CDR2 SQIVND (reference sequence). Trimming pared 6 bases from V and 5 bases from J, leaving 8 bases between. This CDR3 spans 12 amino acids. The CDR3 bases are TGTGCCAGTAGACGACTCTATCAGCCCCAGCATTTT. Translation: CASRRLYQPQHF.